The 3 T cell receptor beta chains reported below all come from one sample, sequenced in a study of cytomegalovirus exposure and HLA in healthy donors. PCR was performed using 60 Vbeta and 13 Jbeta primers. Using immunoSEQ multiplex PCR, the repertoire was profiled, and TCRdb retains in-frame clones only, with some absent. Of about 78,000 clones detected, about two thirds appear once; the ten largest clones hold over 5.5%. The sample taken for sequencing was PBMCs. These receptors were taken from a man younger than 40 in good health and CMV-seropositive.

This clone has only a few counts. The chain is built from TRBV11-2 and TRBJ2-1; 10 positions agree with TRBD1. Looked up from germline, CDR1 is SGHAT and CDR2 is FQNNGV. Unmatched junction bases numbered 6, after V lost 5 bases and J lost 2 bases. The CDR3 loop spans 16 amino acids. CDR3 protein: CASSPPDRGAYNEQFF. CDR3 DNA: TGTGCCAGCAGCCCACCGGACAGGGGGGCCTACAATGAGCAGTTCTTC.

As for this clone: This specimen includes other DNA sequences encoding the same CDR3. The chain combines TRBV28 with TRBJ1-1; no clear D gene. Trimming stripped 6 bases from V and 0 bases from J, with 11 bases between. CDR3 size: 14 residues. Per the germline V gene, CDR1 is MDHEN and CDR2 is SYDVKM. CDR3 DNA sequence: TGTGCCAGCAGACGGGGTCACATGAACACTGAAGCTTTCTTT. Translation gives CASRRGHMNTEAFF.

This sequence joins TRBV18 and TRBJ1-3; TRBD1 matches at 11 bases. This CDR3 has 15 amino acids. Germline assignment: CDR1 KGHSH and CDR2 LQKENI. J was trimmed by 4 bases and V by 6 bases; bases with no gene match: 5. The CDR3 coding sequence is TGTGCCAGCTCCCCGGACAGGGGGCACGGAAACACCATATATTTT. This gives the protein CASSPDRGHGNTIYF.